This section outlines one T cell receptor (beta chain) sequence together with its context. Its antigen is unidentified. The entry originates in a study of T-cell reconstitution after alpha-beta-depleted transplantation in children. Study-wide points: After transplant, at about two months, alpha-beta T cells were reportedly derived from several hundred expanded graft clones. High day-60 TCRbeta diversity in some patients came from surviving recipient T cells and thymic progenitors. Newly produced T cells mostly provided counts and TCRbeta diversity after one year, as hyperexpanded clones declined.

Unique molecular identifiers were used in preparing the TCRbeta library. TCRdb ran MiXCR on the PCR reads and lists one entry per CDR3 protein. The sample contains about a million distinct CDR3 sequences, around 30% of which appear only once. CDR3 length equals 17 residues. Germline V gives CDR1 MDHEN, CDR2 SYDVKM. V was pared by 3 bases and J by 5 bases, with 22 bases between. The sample in question was PBMCs, mostly from graft donor cells, obtained 360 days after TCRalphabeta/CD19-depleted stem cell transplant. The chain employs TRBV28 and TRBJ2-5; D may be TRBD1 (5 bases). The TCR originated in a boy in the first two years of life who had a stem cell transplant for SCID, so the T cells may come from the graft donor. Written as DNA, the CDR3 is TGTGCCAGCAGTTTCGGCCAGGGCAATTGGATAACGGAGACCCAGTACTTC. This codes for CASSFGQGNWITETQYF.